The 12 T cell receptor beta chains below come from one sample, sequenced in a study of cytomegalovirus exposure and HLA in healthy donors. PCR amplification relied on 60 Vbeta primers (plus 13 Jbeta primers). Clones were sequenced by immunoSEQ multiplex PCR, and TCRdb holds only the in-frame ones, with some missing. The sample holds about 180,000 clones, more than 80% seen once. Material for sequencing was PBMCs. The receptors here all came from a woman younger than 35 in good health and CMV-seropositive.

With respect to this clone: One end of the junction is discordant with germline, which a read error may explain. The chain carries TRBV2 and TRBJ2-7, with TRBD2 matching 7 bases. The CDR3 totals 14 residues. The germline CDR1 and CDR2 sequences are SNHLY and FYNNEI. CDR3 in amino acids: CASMGRRESYEQHF. DNA for the CDR3: TGTGCCAGCATGGGGAGGCGGGAGTCGTACGAGCAGCACTTC.

CDR3 sequence: CASSPQINTDTQYF. The CDR3 DNA reads as TGCGCCAGCAGCCCCCAGATCAACACAGATACGCAGTATTTT. The chain recombines TRBV5-1 with TRBJ2-3, with no clear D. Per the germline V gene, CDR1 is SGHRS and CDR2 is YFSETQ. This CDR3 has 14 amino acids. V shed 4 bases and J shed 2 bases, with 11 bases lying between them. The whole variable domain, remainder taken from reference TRBV5-1 and TRBJ2-3, is KAGVTQTPRYLIKTRGQQVTLSCSPISGHRSVSWYQQTPGQGLQFLFEYFSETQRNKGNFPGRFSGRQFSNSRSEMNVSTLELGDSALYLCASSPQINTDTQYFGPGTRLTVL.

This chain uses TRBV13 with TRBJ2-3, with 8 bases lining up with TRBD2. V gave up 8 bases and J gave up 4 bases; unmatched junction bases: 8. Per the germline V gene, CDR1 is PRHDT and CDR2 is FYEKMQ (reference sequence). The CDR3 spans 14 residues. The CDR3 loop is CASSGTRGADTQYF. CDR3 sequence (DNA): TGTGCCAGCTCCGGGACTAGAGGAGCAGATACGCAGTATTTT. Full variable domain (outside the CDR3, taken from reference TRBV13 and TRBJ2-3): AAGVIQSPRHLIKEKRETATLKCYPIPRHDTVYWYQQGPGQDPQFLISFYEKMQSDKGSIPDRFSAQQFSDYHSELNMSSLELGDSALYFCASSGTRGADTQYFGPGTRLTVL.

The rearrangement links TRBV15 to TRBJ1-1; D is perhaps TRBD1 (6 bases). Germline lookup yields CDR1 LNHNV and CDR2 YYDKDF (reference sequence). This CDR3 is built from 16 residues. V shed 2 bases and J shed 0 bases, with 13 bases lying between them. The chain's CDR3 is CATSRPAGQMNTEAFF. The CDR3 region has the DNA TGTGCCACCAGCAGACCCGCAGGACAGATGAACACTGAAGCTTTCTTT.

This rearrangement joins TRBV7-7 to TRBJ2-1; 12 bases fit TRBD2. CDR3 length: 14 residues. Looked up from germline, CDR1 is SSHAT and CDR2 is FNYEAQ (reference sequence). J was trimmed by 12 bases and V by 5 bases; bases with no gene match: 8. The CDR3 is CASSPDTSGGSQFF. Here the CDR3 DNA reads TGTGCCAGCAGCCCAGATACTAGCGGGGGGTCGCAGTTCTTC.

This clone appeared a few times. The rearrangement links TRBV12-5 to TRBJ2-7; 10 nucleotides line up with TRBD1. V gave up 6 bases and J gave up 7 bases; unmatched junction bases: 15. CDR3 size: 16 residues. Per the germline V gene, CDR1 is LGHNT and CDR2 is FRNRAP. CDR3 in amino acids: CASGLPGQGSLTEQYF. As DNA, the CDR3 is TGTGCTAGTGGCTTACCGGGACAGGGGAGTCTTACTGAGCAGTACTTC. The variable domain in full, with the rest retrieved from reference TRBV12-5 and TRBJ2-7, is DARVTQTPRHKVTEMGQEVTMRCQPILGHNTVFWYRQTMMQGLELLAYFRNRAPLDDSGMPKDRFSAEMPDATLATLKIQPSEPRDSAVYFCASGLPGQGSLTEQYFGPGTRLTVT.

The V gene is TRBV10-2, the J gene TRBJ2-5, with D perhaps matching TRBD2 (6 bases). Germline CDR1 WSHSY, CDR2 SAAADI. Trimming stripped 8 bases from V and 2 bases from J, with 9 bases between. The CDR3 runs 12 residues. CDR3 protein: CASSGLQETQYF. The CDR3 DNA follows: TGCGCCAGCTCAGGACTACAAGAGACCCAGTACTTC.

V is TRBV7-2 and J is TRBJ2-5, with D maybe TRBD2 (6 bases). Between the trimmed V and J ends, which lost 1 base and 4 bases, there was a span of 13 bases. This CDR3 region has 15 residues. Per the germline V gene, CDR1 is SGHTA and CDR2 is FQGNSA. CDR3 DNA sequence: TGTGCCAGCAGCTTAGACGGGGGACGGGGAGAGACCCAGTACTTC. It encodes CASSLDGGRGETQYF.

CDR3 amino acids: CASSLGSLGTEAFF. CDR3 DNA: TGTGCCAGCAGCTTAGGGAGTCTCGGGACTGAAGCTTTCTTT. The chain has TRBV7-9 and TRBJ1-1, with D unclear. Trimming took 1 base from V and 5 from J, leaving 11 bases between them. The V gene's germline CDR1 is SEHNR and CDR2 FQNEAQ (reference sequence). The CDR3 spans 14 residues.

Written as DNA, the CDR3 is TGCAGTGCCAGGGCTGGCTACACCTTC. Translation: CSARAGYTF. The chain combines TRBV20-1 with TRBJ1-2; D perhaps matches TRBD1 (5 bases). Trimming left V 6 bases short and J 7 bases short, with 6 bases between. This CDR3 region has 9 residues. The V gene's germline CDR1 is DFQATT and CDR2 SNEGSKA (reference sequence).

This sequence joins TRBV30 and TRBJ1-3, with D uncertain. CDR1 is GTSNPN, CDR2 SVGIG, per germline (reference sequence). Trimming pared 5 bases from V and 0 bases from J, leaving 8 bases between. CDR3 length: 13 amino acids. CDR3 DNA sequence: TGTGCCTGGGGACTTATCTCTGGAAACACCATATATTTT. Residues: CAWGLISGNTIYF.

The chain has TRBV13 and TRBJ2-7; 7 bases line up with TRBD1. CDR1 is PRHDT, CDR2 FYEKMQ, per germline (reference sequence). CDR3 length: 16 amino acids. V lost 4 bases to trimming and J lost 6 bases; unmatched junction nucleotides: 15. The CDR3 coding sequence is TGTGCCAGCAGCTCACTCCTTGCCGACAGGGCGAGCGAGCAGTACTTC. Translating gives CASSSLLADRASEQYF.